Described below is a single TCR beta chain sequence and its context. The sample comes from a study of blood T cell repertoires in COVID-19. Turning to the study itself: There were acute and convalescent COVID-19 samples, and they came from the United States, Italy and Spain.

Sequencing was performed with immunoSEQ multiplex PCR; in TCRdb, only in-frame clones are kept and a portion is missing. The table has some 50,000 clones, roughly 84% seen once. The CDR3 is 19 amino acids. V shed 5 bases and J 4 bases; nucleotides not matched to a gene: 12. Germline CDR1 is MDHEN and CDR2 is SYDVKM. Material: peripheral blood. The sequence derives from a man in his forties or fifties with acute or convalescent COVID-19. This rearrangement joins TRBV28 to TRBJ2-6, with 12 bases identical to TRBD2. The CDR3 DNA reads TGTGCCAGCAGTCTAACAAGACTAGCGGGAGCTGAAGGGGCCAACGTCCTGACTTTC. As protein: CASSLTRLAGAEGANVLTF.